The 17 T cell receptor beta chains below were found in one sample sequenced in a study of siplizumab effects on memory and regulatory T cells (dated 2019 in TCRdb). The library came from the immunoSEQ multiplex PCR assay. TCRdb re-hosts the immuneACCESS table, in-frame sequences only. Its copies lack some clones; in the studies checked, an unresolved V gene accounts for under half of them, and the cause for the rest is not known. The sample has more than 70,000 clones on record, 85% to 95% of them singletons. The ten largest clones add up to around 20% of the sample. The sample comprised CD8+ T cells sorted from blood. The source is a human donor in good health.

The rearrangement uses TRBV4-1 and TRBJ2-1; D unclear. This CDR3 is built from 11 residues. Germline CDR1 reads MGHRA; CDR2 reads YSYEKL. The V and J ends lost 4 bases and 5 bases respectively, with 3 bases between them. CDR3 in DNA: TGCGCCAGCAGCCTAGACAATGAGCAGTTCTTC. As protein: CASSLDNEQFF.

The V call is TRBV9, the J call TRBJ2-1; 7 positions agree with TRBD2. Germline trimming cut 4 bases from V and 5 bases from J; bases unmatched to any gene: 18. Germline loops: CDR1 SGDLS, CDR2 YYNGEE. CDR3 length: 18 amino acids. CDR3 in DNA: TGTGCCAGCAGCTGGTCCCTGGGTGGCGGGAGTCGGGACAATGAGCAGTTCTTC. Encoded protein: CASSWSLGGGSRDNEQFF.

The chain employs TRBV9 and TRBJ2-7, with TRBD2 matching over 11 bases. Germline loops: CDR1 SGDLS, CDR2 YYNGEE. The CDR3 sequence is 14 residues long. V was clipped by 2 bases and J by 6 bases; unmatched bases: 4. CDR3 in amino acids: CASSVTSGSTEQYF. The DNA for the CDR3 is TGTGCCAGCAGCGTTACTAGCGGGAGTACCGAGCAGTACTTC.

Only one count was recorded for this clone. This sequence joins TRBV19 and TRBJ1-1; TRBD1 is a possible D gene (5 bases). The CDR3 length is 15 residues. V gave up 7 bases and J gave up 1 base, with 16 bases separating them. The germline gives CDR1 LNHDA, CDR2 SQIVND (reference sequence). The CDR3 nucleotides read TGTGCCAGTAAGAAGGGCAGAGGGACGAACACTGAAGCTTTCTTT. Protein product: CASKKGRGTNTEAFF. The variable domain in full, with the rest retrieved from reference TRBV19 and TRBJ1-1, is DGGITQSPKYLFRKEGQNVTLSCEQNLNHDAMYWYRQDPGQGLRLIYYSQIVNDFQKGDIAEGYSVSREKKESFPLTVTSAQKNPTAFYLCASKKGRGTNTEAFFGQGTRLTVV.

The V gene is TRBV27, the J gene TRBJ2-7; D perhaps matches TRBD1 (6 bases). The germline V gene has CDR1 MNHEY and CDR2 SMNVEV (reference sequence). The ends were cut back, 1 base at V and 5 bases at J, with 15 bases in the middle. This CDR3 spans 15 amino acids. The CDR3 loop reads CASSLYGQKVDEQYF. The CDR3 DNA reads TGTGCCAGCAGTTTATATGGACAGAAAGTCGACGAGCAGTACTTC.

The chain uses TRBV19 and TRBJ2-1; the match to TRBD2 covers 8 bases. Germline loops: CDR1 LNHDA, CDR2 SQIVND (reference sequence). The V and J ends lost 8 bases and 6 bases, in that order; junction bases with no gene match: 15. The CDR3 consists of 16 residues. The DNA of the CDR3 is TGTGCCAGTCTCCAGGGGACTAGAGGCGGGGCCAATGAGCAGTTCTTC. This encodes CASLQGTRGGANEQFF.

DNA for the CDR3: TGCGCCAGCAGCCAATTGGACAGGGGTTCCTACGAGCAGTACTTC. Translation gives CASSQLDRGSYEQYF. The chain is built from TRBV4-1 and TRBJ2-7; 9 positions agree with TRBD1. Losses at the gene ends were 2 bases for V and 1 base for J; bases not matched to a gene: 3. The CDR3 extends over 15 amino acids. Per the germline V gene, CDR1 is MGHRA and CDR2 is YSYEKL.

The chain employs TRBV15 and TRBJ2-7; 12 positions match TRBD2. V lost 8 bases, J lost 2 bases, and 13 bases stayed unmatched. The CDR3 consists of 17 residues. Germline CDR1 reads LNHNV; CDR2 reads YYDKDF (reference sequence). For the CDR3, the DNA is TGTGCCACCCGAGATTTATCAGGACTAGCGGGAACCTACGAGCAGTACTTC. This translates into CATRDLSGLAGTYEQYF. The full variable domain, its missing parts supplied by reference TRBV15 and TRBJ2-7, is DAMVIQNPRYQVTQFGKPVTLSCSQTLNHNVMYWYQQKSSQAPKLLFHYYDKDFNNEADTPDNFQSRRPNTSFCFLDIRSPGLGDTAMYLCATRDLSGLAGTYEQYFGPGTRLTVT.

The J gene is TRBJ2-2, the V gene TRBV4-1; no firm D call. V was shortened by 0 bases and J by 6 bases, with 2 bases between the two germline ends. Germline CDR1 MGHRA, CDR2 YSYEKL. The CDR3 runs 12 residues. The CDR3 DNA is TGCGCCAGCAGCCAAGAATCCGGGGAGCTGTTTTTT. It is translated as CASSQESGELFF.

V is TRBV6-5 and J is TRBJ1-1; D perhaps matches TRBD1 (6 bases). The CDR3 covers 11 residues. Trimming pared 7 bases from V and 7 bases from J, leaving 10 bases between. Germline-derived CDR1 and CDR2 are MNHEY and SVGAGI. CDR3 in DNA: TGTGCCAGCACACAGACAGGTGAAGCTTTCTTT. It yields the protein CASTQTGEAFF.

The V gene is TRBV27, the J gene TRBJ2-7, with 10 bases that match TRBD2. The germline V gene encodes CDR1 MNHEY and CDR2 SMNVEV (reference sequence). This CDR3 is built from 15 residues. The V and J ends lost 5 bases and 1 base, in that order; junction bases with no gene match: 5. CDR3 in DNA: TGTGCCAGCAGTGTTCTAGCGGGAGCATCCTACGAGCAGTACTTC. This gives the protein CASSVLAGASYEQYF.

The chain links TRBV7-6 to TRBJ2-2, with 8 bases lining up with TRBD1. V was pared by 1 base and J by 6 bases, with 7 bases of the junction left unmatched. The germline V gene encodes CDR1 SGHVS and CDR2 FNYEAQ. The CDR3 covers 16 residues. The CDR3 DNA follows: TGTGCCAGCAGCTTAGAACAGGGGGACGCCCCCGGGGAGCTGTTTTTT. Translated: CASSLEQGDAPGELFF.

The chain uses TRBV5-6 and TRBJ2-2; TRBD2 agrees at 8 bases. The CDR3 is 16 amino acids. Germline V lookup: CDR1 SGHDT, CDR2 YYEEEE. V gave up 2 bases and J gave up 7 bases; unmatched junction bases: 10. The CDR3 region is CASSFPFGRAHGELFF. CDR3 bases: TGTGCCAGCAGCTTCCCGTTCGGGAGGGCCCACGGGGAGCTGTTTTTT.

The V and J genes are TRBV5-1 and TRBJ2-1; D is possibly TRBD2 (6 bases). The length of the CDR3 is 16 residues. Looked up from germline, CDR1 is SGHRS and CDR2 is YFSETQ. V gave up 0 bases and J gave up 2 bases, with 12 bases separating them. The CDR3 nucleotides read TGCGCCAGCAGCTTGGGTAGCGGAATTCCCTACAATGAGCAGTTCTTC. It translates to CASSLGSGIPYNEQFF.

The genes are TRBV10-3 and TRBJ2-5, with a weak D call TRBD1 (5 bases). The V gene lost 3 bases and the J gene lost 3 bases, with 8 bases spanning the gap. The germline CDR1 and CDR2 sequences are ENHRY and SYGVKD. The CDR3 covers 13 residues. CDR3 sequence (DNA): TGTGCCATCAGTGAAGGGGCGGAAGAGACCCAGTACTTC. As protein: CAISEGAEETQYF.

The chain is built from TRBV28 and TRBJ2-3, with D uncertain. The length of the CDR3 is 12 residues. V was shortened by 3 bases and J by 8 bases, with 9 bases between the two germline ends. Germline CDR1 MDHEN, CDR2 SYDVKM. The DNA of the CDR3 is TGTGCCAGCAGTTTCCTAGAAGGTACGCAGTATTTT. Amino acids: CASSFLEGTQYF.

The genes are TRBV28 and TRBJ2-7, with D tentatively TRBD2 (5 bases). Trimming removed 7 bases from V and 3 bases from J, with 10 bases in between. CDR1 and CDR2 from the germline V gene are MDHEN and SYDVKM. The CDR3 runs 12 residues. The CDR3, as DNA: TGTGCCAGCACTTCTGAGGGCTACGAGCAGTACTTC. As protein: CASTSEGYEQYF.